This TCR beta chain was documented in a study of T cell changes during pregnancy in multiple sclerosis. Sequenced by immunoSEQ multiplex PCR; TCRdb stores in-frame clones only, minus some. The sample lists about 100,000 clones, more than 85% seen once, with about 2.9% in the top ten. V lost 0 bases and J lost 5; bases outside the gene matches: 9. This CDR3 contains 17 residues. Germline V gene data show CDR1 as SNHLY and CDR2 as FYNNEI. The source was peripheral blood, collected in the second trimester of pregnancy. This receptor was obtained from a female donor with multiple sclerosis, enrolled in a pregnancy study. J is TRBJ2-1 and V is TRBV2, with 8 bases fitting TRBD1. Here the CDR3 reads CASSEAVRDRINNEQFF. The CDR3 DNA follows: TGTGCCAGCAGTGAAGCCGTCCGGGACAGGATTAACAATGAGCAGTTCTTC.